The next 7 T cell receptor beta chains were all read from a single sample in a study of T cell changes during pregnancy in multiple sclerosis. Assay used: immunoSEQ multiplex PCR; TCRdb lists only in-frame clones, some missing. The table shows 50,000 to 55,000 clones, with 80% to 95% occurring only once. The sequences come from CD4+ T cells from peripheral blood mononuclear cells, collected after pregnancy. The receptor set was obtained from a female donor with multiple sclerosis, enrolled in a pregnancy study.

The chain has TRBV18 and TRBJ1-1; 8 nucleotides match TRBD1. The germline CDR1 and CDR2 sequences are KGHSH and LQKENI. V lost 5 bases to trimming and J lost 1 base; unmatched junction nucleotides: 6. CDR3 length: 15 amino acids. The DNA of the CDR3 is TGTGCCAGCTCATCTCAGGGGGCGCGGAACACTGAAGCTTTCTTT. Protein product: CASSSQGARNTEAFF.

This rearrangement joins TRBV18 to TRBJ2-3; TRBD2 matches 10 bases. Germline CDR1 reads KGHSH; CDR2 reads LQKENI. The trim removed 5 bases at V and 2 bases at J, leaving 4 bases unmatched. This CDR3 is built from 15 residues. CDR3 protein: CASSSSGRDTDTQYF. CDR3 DNA sequence: TGTGCCAGCTCAAGCAGCGGGAGGGACACAGATACGCAGTATTTT.

The V gene is TRBV7-9, the J gene TRBJ1-4, with 7 bases identical to TRBD1. V trimming: 5 bases; J trimming: 11 bases; junction bases outside the gene matches: 11. This CDR3 has 14 residues. The germline V gene encodes CDR1 SEHNR and CDR2 FQNEAQ (reference sequence). As DNA, the CDR3 is TGTGCCAGCAGCGAAAGACAGGGATACGAGAAACTGTTTTTT. Amino acids: CASSERQGYEKLFF.

V and J are TRBV2 and TRBJ2-1; TRBD1 matches at 7 bases. The CDR3 length is 12 residues. Germline V gives CDR1 SNHLY, CDR2 FYNNEI. V lost 6 bases, J lost 10 bases, and 6 bases stayed unmatched. The CDR3 reads CASSYRGREQFF. CDR3 sequence (DNA): TGTGCCAGCAGCTACAGGGGAAGGGAGCAGTTCTTC.

The chain recombines TRBV5-1 with TRBJ1-2; 7 bases fit TRBD1. V shed 1 base and J 6 bases; nucleotides not matched to a gene: 6. The germline gives CDR1 SGHRS, CDR2 YFSETQ. This CDR3 is built from 14 residues. The CDR3 DNA sequence: TGCGCCAGCAGCTTGCCAGGGGGTATGGATGGCTACACCTTC. Translated, it gives CASSLPGGMDGYTF.

The chain uses TRBV7-2 and TRBJ2-2, with unresolved D. Trimming left V 5 bases short and J 0 bases short, with 4 bases between. CDR3 length: 13 amino acids. CDR1 is SGHTA and CDR2 is FQGNSA in the germline V gene. CDR3 sequence reads: CASSPANTGELFF. The CDR3 DNA reads as TGTGCCAGCAGCCCAGCGAACACCGGGGAGCTGTTTTTT.

V usage is TRBV2 and J usage is TRBJ2-2; 7 positions match TRBD1. The CDR3 is made up of 13 amino acids. The germline gives CDR1 SNHLY, CDR2 FYNNEI. V was clipped by 10 bases and J by 4 bases; unmatched bases: 6. CDR3 DNA: TGTGCCAACAGACAGGGTCGCACCGGGGAGCTGTTTTTT. It translates to CANRQGRTGELFF.